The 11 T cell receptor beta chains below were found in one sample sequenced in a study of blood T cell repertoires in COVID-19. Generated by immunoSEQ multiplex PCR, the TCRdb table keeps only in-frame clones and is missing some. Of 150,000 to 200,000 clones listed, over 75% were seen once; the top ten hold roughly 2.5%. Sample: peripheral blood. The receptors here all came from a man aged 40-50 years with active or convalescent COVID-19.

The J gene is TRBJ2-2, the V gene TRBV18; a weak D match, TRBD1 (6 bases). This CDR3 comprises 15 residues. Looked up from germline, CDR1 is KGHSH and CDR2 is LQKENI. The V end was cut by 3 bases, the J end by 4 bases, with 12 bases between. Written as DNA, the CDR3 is TGTGCCAGCTCACCTCAGGGGAGTAGCACCGGGGAGCTGTTTTTT. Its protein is CASSPQGSSTGELFF. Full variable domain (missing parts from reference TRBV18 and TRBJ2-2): NAGVMQNPRHLVRRRGQEARLRCSPMKGHSHVYWYRQLPEEGLKFMVYLQKENIIDESGMPKERFSAEFPKEGPSILRIQQVVRGDSAAYFCASSPQGSSTGELFFGEGSRLTVL.

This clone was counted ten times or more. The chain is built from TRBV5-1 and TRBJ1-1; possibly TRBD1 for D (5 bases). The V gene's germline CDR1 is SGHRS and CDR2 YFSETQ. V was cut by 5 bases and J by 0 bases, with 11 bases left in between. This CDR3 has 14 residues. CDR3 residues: CASRMDIMNTEAFF. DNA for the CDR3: TGCGCCAGCAGAATGGACATAATGAACACTGAAGCTTTCTTT.

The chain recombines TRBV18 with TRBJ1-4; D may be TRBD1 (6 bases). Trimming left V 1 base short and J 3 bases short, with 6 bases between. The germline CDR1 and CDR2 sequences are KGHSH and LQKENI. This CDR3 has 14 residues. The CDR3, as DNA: TGTGCCAGCTCACCACAGGGGGCTAATGAAAAACTGTTTTTT. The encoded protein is CASSPQGANEKLFF.

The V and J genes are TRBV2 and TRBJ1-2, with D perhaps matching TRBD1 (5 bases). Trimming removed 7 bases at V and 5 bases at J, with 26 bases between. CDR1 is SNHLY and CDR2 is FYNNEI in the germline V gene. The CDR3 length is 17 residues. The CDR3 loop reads CASIQDMGLVRRYGYTF. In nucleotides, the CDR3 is TGTGCCAGCATCCAGGACATGGGTTTAGTGAGACGGTATGGCTACACCTTC. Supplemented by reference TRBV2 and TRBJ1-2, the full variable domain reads EPEVTQTPSHQVTQMGQEVILRCVPISNHLYFYWYRQILGQKVEFLVSFYNNEISEKSEIFDDQFSVERPDGSNFTLKIRSTKLEDSAMYFCASIQDMGLVRRYGYTFGSGTRLTVV.

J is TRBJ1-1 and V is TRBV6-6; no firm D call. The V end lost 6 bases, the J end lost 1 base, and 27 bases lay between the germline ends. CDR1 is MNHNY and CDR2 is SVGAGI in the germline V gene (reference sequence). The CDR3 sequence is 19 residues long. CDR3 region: CASRRSWTVQLRGNTEAFF. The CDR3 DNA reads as TGTGCCAGCAGGCGATCGTGGACGGTCCAGCTACGGGGGAACACTGAAGCTTTCTTT.

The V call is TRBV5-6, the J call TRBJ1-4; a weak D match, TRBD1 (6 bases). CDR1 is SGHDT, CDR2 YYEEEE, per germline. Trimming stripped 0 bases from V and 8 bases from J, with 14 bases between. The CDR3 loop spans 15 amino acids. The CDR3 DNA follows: TGTGCCAGCAGCTTGGTAGGACGCCAGGGGGAAAAACTGTTTTTT. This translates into CASSLVGRQGEKLFF.

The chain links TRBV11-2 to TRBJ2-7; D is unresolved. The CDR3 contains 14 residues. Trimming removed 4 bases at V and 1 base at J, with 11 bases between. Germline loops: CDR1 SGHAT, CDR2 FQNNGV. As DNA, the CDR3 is TGTGCCAGCAGCTCCCTAGGCCCTTCCTACGAGCAGTACTTC. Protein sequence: CASSSLGPSYEQYF. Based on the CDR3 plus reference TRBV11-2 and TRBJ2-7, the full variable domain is EAGVAQSPRYKIIEKRQSVAFWCNPISGHATLYWYQQILGQGPKLLIQFQNNGVVDDSQLPKDRFSAERLKGVDSTLKIQPAKLEDSAVYLCASSSLGPSYEQYFGPGTRLTVT.

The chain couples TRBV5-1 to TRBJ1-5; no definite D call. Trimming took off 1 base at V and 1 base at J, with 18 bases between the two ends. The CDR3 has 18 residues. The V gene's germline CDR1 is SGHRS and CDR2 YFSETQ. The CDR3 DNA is TGCGCCAGCAGCTTGAGAAGGCGGGTCCACCCAAGCAATCAGCCCCAGCATTTT. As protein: CASSLRRRVHPSNQPQHF.

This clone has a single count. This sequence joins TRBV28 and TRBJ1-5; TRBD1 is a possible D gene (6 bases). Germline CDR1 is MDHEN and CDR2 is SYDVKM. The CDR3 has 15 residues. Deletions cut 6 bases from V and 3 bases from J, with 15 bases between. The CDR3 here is CASRTGTTINQPQHF. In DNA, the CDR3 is TGTGCCAGCAGAACCGGGACAACGATCAATCAGCCCCAGCATTTT.

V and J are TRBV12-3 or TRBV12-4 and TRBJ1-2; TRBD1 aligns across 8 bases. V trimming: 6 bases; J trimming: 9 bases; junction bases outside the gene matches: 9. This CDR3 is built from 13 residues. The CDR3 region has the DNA TGTGCCAGCAGCGGTACCGGACAGGGTAGCTACACCTTC. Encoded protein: CASSGTGQGSYTF.

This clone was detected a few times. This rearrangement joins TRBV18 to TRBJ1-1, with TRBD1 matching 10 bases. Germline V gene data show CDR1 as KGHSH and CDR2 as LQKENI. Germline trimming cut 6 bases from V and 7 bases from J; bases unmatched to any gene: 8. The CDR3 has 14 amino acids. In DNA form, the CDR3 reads TGTGCCAGCTCCCCCGGGACAGGGGTAAATGAAGCTTTCTTT. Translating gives CASSPGTGVNEAFF.